This T cell receptor (beta chain) was found in a study of cytomegalovirus exposure and HLA in healthy donors (dated by TCRdb to about 2017). For the wider study: An earlier analysis of 587 of the donors reported 250 to 350 Gb of sequence data and some 120 million unique TCR beta sequences from 150 million to 200 million T cells. In a later genetic analysis, genome-wide SNP genotypes for about three fifths of the roughly 670 donors were used, and that subset was treated as a discovery cohort. To predict cytomegalovirus infection status, the study combined high-throughput TCR immunosequencing, statistical association of individual TCRs with disease status, and machine learning. Both class I and class II loci were covered by HLA typing, at four-digit resolution. The later analysis used no new phenotypic data to find candidate immune exposures, relying instead on TCR beta sequences and their occurrence across donors. Typing coverage differed by locus: A, B, C, DRB1 and DQB1 were typed in about 629-640 donors, DQA1 in about 550, DPA1 in some 610, and DPB1 in around 440. Among over 350 genotyped donors of the cohort, an average of around 240,000 unique TCR beta nucleotide sequences were sequenced per donor, around 20% of them non-productive. To study patterns of TCR occurrence, a later analysis re-analyzed previously published TCR beta repertoires from several hundred donors and added high-resolution HLA genotyping. In addition to the first cohort of 666 subjects, a separate validation cohort of 130 or so different subjects was used. The study used immunosequencing to profile the T cell repertoires of approximately 630 subjects and linked those repertoires to cytomegalovirus serostatus. Roughly 300 gigabases of sequencing data and approximately 92 million unique TCR sequences made up an early release that covered about 640 HLA-typed donors. The study was designed to test whether signatures of past pathogen exposure could be identified by cataloging public T cell receptors. About five DR-DQ haplotypes were treated as single units for association and clustering because of strong linkage in the cohort. Every repertoire in the discovery cohort had been generated on one and the same sequencing platform. An earlier analysis of nearly 600 of the donors applied high-throughput TCR beta sequencing to assess whether each TCR beta V gene segment acted as functional or pseudogenic. Donor age, sex, ethnicity and CMV serostatus were compiled alongside the repertoire data. Of the 350 to 450 genotyped donors, less than 85% were placed in the genetic ancestry cluster associated with self-reported Caucasian donors. What the work shows at the level of the full study, not this receptor alone: Cytomegalovirus status was reported to be diagnosed by the classifier with high specificity and sensitivity in both the original and validation cohorts. A cluster of highly shared sequence variants was judged likely to represent a technical artifact of the sequencing pipeline. For the cohort, immune exposure information was limited to CMV serostatus. This cohort had only TCR beta chains sequenced, and the lack of alpha or paired-chain data limited which features could be detected. Linkage disequilibrium might explain the correlated functional status among segregating V segments, but an unknown experimental factor could not be excluded. The earlier analysis of some 540 of the donors excluded over 15 rarely observed V segments, including chromosome 9 orphons, because counts were too low. An earlier analysis of approximately 570 of the donors showed that most TCR beta V segments appeared in productive rearrangements either about 90% or about 30% of the time, which broadly matched IMGT annotations. The 87-base-pair reads could not distinguish some IMGT-functional V segments, including TRBV6-2 and TRBV6-3, so those segments were excluded. In vitro tests confirmed that a few of the cytomegalovirus-associated TCR beta chains recognize cytomegalovirus antigens. A further reported finding was that TCR beta sequences accurately predicted the HLA-A and HLA-B alleles for most subjects in the first cohort. HLA typing was unavailable for some donors at each locus, so association tests used only the typed subset. Sequencing depth was assumed to be roughly uniform across donors in the presence/absence analyses, though that assumption may not hold. Several of the top co-occurrence clusters appeared to be linked to parvovirus B19, influenza, CMV and Epstein-Barr virus, according to a later analysis. At a false discovery rate of 0.05, a later analysis linked some 18,000 TCR beta sequences to specific HLA alleles. A later analysis found that most CMV-associated TCR beta chains appeared HLA-restricted, with HLA associations seemingly driven largely by CMV exposure. In a later genetic analysis, a missense DCLRE1C variant was associated with V-gene and J-gene trimming of TCR beta chains, and the association was replicated in an independent cohort. The study listed approximately 150 TCR beta chains as associated with cytomegalovirus. When HLA alleles, especially DR and DQ, strongly co-occurred, TCR associations were difficult to assign to individual alleles. In a later analysis, HLA-associated TCR beta chains showed more clonal expansion and lower generation probabilities than non-associated chains that were equally common. According to a later genetic analysis, donors in an Asian-associated ancestry cluster had fewer N-insertions in productive TCRs than the approximately 670-donor mean. A later analysis found that TCR association rates varied across HLA loci, with DRB1 alleles showing the most associated TCRs and HLA-C alleles the fewest. The authors suggested that the approach could potentially be generalized to other disease states and immunological phenotypes. While some public TCRs were present in many individuals, most TCR sequences turned up only very rarely across donors.

The CDR3 contains 17 residues, cysteine and phenylalanine counted. The retained sequence is limited to the CDR3, 51 bases, with the frame set at the first base. V lost 6 bases and J lost 5 bases, and the count of bases not matched to a germline gene is 12. CDR1 and CDR2 (SGHDT, YYEEEE) derive from the germline V gene. Library preparation was by the immunoSEQ multiplex PCR assay. For the multiplex PCR, a mixture combining 60 forward primers for TCR Vbeta segments and 13 reverse primers for TCR Jbeta segments was used. Amplification of the CDR3 region of rearranged TCR beta genes was performed with a multiplex PCR assay on genomic DNA. On the Illumina HiSeq System, the amplified TCR beta libraries were sequenced as 87-base-pair reads. The published analysis was carried out like this. Across the 500 to 850 repertoires, a later analysis counted 80 million or so unique TCR beta chains, roughly 11 million of which were shared by at least two donors. To remove PCR and sequencing errors, raw reads were error-corrected and collapsed into unique sequences using a nearest-neighbor algorithm that merged closely related sequences. CDR3 sequences were aligned to IMGT reference sequences to assign V, D and J gene segments. Each retained sequence needed at least a six-nucleotide match to both a V gene segment and a J gene segment. Rearrangements were classified as productive when the CDR3 lacked stop codons and remained in frame with V and J, and all other rearrangements were classified as non-productive. Following IMGT convention, CDR3 was defined as the stretch from the second conserved V-encoded cysteine up to the conserved J-encoded phenylalanine. The earlier analysis of some 540 of the donors excluded any sequence lacking an unambiguous match to a single V gene segment. In an earlier analysis of around 590 of the donors, a V segment was called functional when productive rearrangements were above 56.7%, and segregating when the standard deviation between donors exceeded 5%. A statistical classification framework was developed to diagnose cytomegalovirus status using the catalog of TCR beta chain sequences. A later analysis assigned V and J genes by comparing TCR nucleotide sequences with IMGT/GENE-DB human TR gene sequences. Using the TCRdist pipeline, a later analysis assigned CDR3 sequences along with most-parsimonious VDJ recombination scenarios. In a later analysis, each TCR beta chain was defined by its CDR3 amino acid sequence together with its V-gene family, and reads lacking a unique V-gene family were excluded. A later analysis removed 500 to 600 highly shared, low-generation-probability nucleotide sequences to deal with suspected cross-contamination and a sequencing artifact. In a later analysis, a clonal expansion index was calculated for each public chain from normalized within-repertoire ranks of inferred template counts. In a later analysis, generation probabilities were computed with a VDJ recombination model fitted to out-of-frame rearrangements, and the resulting probabilities were checked against IGoR. In a later analysis, TCR-TCR, TCR-HLA and TCR-CMV co-occurrence was scored with hypergeometric tests, and a repertoire-size bias correction was applied to TCR pairs. A later analysis estimated false discovery rates by permuting HLA or CMV assignments 20 times. A later analysis grouped co-occurring TCRs with DBSCAN, adding TCRdist sequence similarity when clustering within HLA-allele-positive subsets. Repertoires with fewer than 30,000 or more than 120,000 public chains were left out of co-occurrence clustering, as were four to six repertoires with anomalous nucleotide sharing. TCRdb re-hosts the immuneACCESS table, in-frame sequences only. Its copies lack some clones; in the studies checked, an unresolved V gene accounts for under half of them, and the cause for the rest is not known. V, J and clone size are those of that table, while D and trimming were read from the DNA. The table for this sample shows roughly 73,000 clones. Roughly 15% of the sample is held by the ten biggest clonotypes.

The cohort was made up of approximately 670 healthy bone marrow donors. At the time of sampling, all cohort members were nominally healthy, though unrecorded immune exposures were likely present. The donor tested CMV seropositive, placing the donor among the approximately 290 seropositive members of the cohort. A peripheral blood sample was collected from each donor, and TCR beta sequencing was performed on peripheral blood mononuclear cells. The Qiagen DNeasy Blood Extraction Kit was used to extract genomic DNA from the blood cell samples. As to this clone: The antigen it binds to is not known.

Material: PBMCs. The sequence was collected from a man in his forties or fifties in good health and CMV-seropositive. The chain was built from TRBV5-6 and TRBJ2-3, and TRBD2 matches 13 of the central bases. The CDR3 region has the sequence CASTPGLAGRGGDTQYF. The base sequence is TGTGCCAGCACCCCGGGACTAGCGGGACGCGGTGGAGATACGCAGTATTTT.